Listed below are T cell receptor beta chains from one sample, sequenced in a study of T cells in Graves' hyperthyroidism and ophthalmopathy. TCRdb re-called the multiplex PCR reads with MiXCR, one entry per CDR3 protein. The sample includes about 200,000 distinct CDR3 sequences, around 16% of them seen just once. The specimen was blood. These receptors originate from a woman aged 45-59 years with Graves' hyperthyroidism. Each CDR3 is given with its conserved first and last residue. Each record gives: D gene, J gene, clone size, V gene, CDR3 DNA, CDR3 protein. A D gene is named only where the DNA matches it firmly. Not all rows give a size; the values are once, few, many and, for expanded clones, a class.

>-|TRBJ1-6|-|TRBV27
TGTGCCAGCAGTCCTCCGAGGGGAAAGAATTCACCCCTCCACTTT
CASSPPRGKNSPLHF
>-|TRBJ2-7|-|TRBV4-1
TGCGCCAGCAGCCAAGATCAGATGCAGGACTACGAGCAGTACTTC
CASSQDQMQDYEQYF
>-|TRBJ2-2|-|TRBV4-1
TGCGCCAGCAGCCAAGTAGGCACCGGGGAGCTGTTTTTT
CASSQVGTGELFF
>TRBD1|TRBJ2-7|many|TRBV6-1
TGTGCCAGCACAACCGGGACAGGGGCCTCCTACGAGCAGTACTTC
CASTTGTGASYEQYF
>TRBD1|TRBJ2-3|few|TRBV30
TGTGCCTGGAGACTGACAGGGGGCGGGCAGTATTTT
CAWRLTGGGQYF
>-|TRBJ2-1|few|TRBV6-1
TGTGCCAGCAGTGGATGGAGGAGCTCCTACAATGAGCAGTTCTTC
CASSGWRSSYNEQFF
>TRBD2|TRBJ2-3|many|TRBV11-2
TGTGCCAGCAGCTTAGCGGGAGGGGGAGATACGCAGTATTTT
CASSLAGGGDTQYF
>-|TRBJ1-3|many|TRBV13
TGTGCCAGCAGCTTGGGGGGAAACACCATATATTTT
CASSLGGNTIYF
>TRBD2|TRBJ2-1|many|TRBV12-3/TRBV12-4
TGTGCCAGCAGTGCCTGGGACTATTCCAATGAGCAGTTCTTC
CASSAWDYSNEQFF
>TRBD1|TRBJ2-1|-|TRBV7-8
TGTGCCAGCAGGCCACGGACAGGGGACGGGGCTAGCGAAGACAATGAGCAGTTCTTC
CASRPRTGDGASEDNEQFF
>TRBD2|TRBJ2-1|-|TRBV4-1
TGCGCCAGCAGCCCCCCTAGCGGGATCTACAATGAGCAGTTCTTC
CASSPPSGIYNEQFF
>-|TRBJ1-2|-|TRBV7-9
TGTGCCAGCAGCCCGGGGACCCCCGCCCATGGCTACACCTTC
CASSPGTPAHGYTF